This T cell receptor (beta chain) came from a study of CD8 T cells in ankylosing spondylitis (TCRdb year 2017). As for the study more broadly: T cell receptor beta repertoires were profiled in healthy donors and ankylosing spondylitis patients so that disease-linked TCR variants could be found. Peripheral blood samples were taken, and synovial fluid was additionally collected from ankylosing spondylitis patients. In total, the full study cohort was made up of roughly 110 healthy donors and 25 to 30 ankylosing spondylitis patients.

CDR1 and CDR2, per the germline V gene (reference sequence), are LNHDA and SQIVND. V has 5 bases trimmed and J has 8 bases trimmed; junction bases matching no gene number 14. Taken from cysteine to phenylalanine, the CDR3 has 15 residues. Of the read, only the CDR3 DNA is kept; its 45 bases are in frame from base 1. As concerns this clonotype: There is no known antigen for this receptor. Qualities for individual bases were not recorded, and no much larger clone is one base off.

Sequencing used an Illumina HiSeq 2500. TCR beta libraries were prepared by quantitative 5'-RACE with molecular barcodes. Regarding the original processing steps: A new computational method based on a probabilistic model of VDJ rearrangement was used to identify disease-linked TCR variants. TCRdb cleaned the public reads at Q25 with fastp, built clones with MiXCR and kept in-frame beta chains. Rows with a matching CDR3 protein are joined into one entry that keeps the most common DNA and genes. These V and J calls are TCRdb output, not the study's own analysis. The sample has roughly 700,000 distinct CDR3 sequences on record, 15% to 20% of them singletons. 15% to 20% of the sample rests with the top ten. Study-level results and caveats: The disease-linked clones were reported as significantly enriched in matched synovial fluid samples from ankylosing spondylitis patients. Some motif variants had previously been reported in the synovial fluid and blood of reactive arthritis patients, which suggests shared mechanisms of disease initiation. A CD8+ phenotype was shown by the disease-linked clones, which were found at relatively low frequencies in peripheral blood. Blood from ankylosing spondylitis patients appeared to be characterized by a TCR beta motif made up of several highly homologous amino acid variants.

The V gene is TRBV19 and the J gene is TRBJ1-2; the central 7 bases match TRBD1. This receptor was obtained from a male donor with ankylosing spondylitis. The sample taken for sequencing was blood, either unsorted or a sorted T cell fraction (not recorded which). The bases are TGTGCCAGTAGTCCGGCGACAGGGCCCCTCAGGGGCTACACCTTC. It specifies CASSPATGPLRGYTF.